This T cell receptor beta chain emerged from a study of OX40 agonist ivuxolimab in advanced cancers. If patients had autoimmune disease history or systemic immunosuppression, they were excluded. The V gene's germline CDR1 is SGHDT and CDR2 YYEEEE. The CDR3 loop spans 13 amino acids. V lost 6 bases, J lost 6 bases, and 9 bases stayed unmatched. Data came from immunoSEQ multiplex PCR; TCRdb stores just in-frame clones and leaves some out. The sample carries 65,000 to 80,000 clones, around 85% recorded once. V usage is TRBV5-6 and J usage is TRBJ2-7, with 7 bases aligning to TRBD1. This clonotype was sampled from an adult with an advanced solid tumor such as melanoma, head and neck, liver or kidney cancer. Source: CD4+ or CD8+ T cells sorted from blood, taken in a trial of the OX40 agonist ivuxolimab. The CDR3 DNA reads as TGTGCCAGCACCACCGACAGGGTTTTCGAGCAGTACTTC. This gives the protein CASTTDRVFEQYF.